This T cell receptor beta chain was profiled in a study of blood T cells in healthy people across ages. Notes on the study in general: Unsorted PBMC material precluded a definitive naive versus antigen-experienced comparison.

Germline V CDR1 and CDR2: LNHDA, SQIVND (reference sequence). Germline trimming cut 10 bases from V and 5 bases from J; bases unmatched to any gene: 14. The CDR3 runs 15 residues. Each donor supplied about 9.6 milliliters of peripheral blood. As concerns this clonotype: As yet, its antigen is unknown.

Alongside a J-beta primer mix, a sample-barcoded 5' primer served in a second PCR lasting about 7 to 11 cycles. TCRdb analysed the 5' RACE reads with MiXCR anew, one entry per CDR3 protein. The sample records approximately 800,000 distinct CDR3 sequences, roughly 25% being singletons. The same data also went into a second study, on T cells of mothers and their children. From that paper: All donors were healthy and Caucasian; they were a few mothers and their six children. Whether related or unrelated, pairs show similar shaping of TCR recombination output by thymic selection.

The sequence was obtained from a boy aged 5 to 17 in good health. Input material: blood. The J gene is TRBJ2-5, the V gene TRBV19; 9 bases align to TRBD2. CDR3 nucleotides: TGTGCCACAACGGACCCCCCCAGCGGGGGGGAGACCCAGTACTTC. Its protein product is CATTDPPSGGETQYF.